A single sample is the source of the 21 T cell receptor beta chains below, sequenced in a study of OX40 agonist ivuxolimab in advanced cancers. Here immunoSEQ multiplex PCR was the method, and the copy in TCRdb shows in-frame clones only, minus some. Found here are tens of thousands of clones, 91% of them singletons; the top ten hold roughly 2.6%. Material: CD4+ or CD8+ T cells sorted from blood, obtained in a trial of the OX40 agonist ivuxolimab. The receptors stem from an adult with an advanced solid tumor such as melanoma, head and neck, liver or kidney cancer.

The CDR3 sequence is CSVGGALGQPQHF. CDR3 bases: TGCAGCGTTGGGGGGGCTCTGGGTCAGCCCCAGCATTTT. V and J are TRBV29-1 and TRBJ1-5; possible D gene TRBD1, 6 bases. With 4 bases removed from V and 6 bases from J, the gap between germline ends came to 13 bases. Germline CDR1 reads SQVTM; CDR2 reads ANQGSEA. CDR3 length equals 13 residues.

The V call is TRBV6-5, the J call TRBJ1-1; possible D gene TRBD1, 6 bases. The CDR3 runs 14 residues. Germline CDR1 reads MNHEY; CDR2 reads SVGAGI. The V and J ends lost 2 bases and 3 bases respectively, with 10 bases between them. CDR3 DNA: TGTGCCAGCAGTTACCCACAGGGCTACACTGAAGCTTTCTTT. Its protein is CASSYPQGYTEAFF.

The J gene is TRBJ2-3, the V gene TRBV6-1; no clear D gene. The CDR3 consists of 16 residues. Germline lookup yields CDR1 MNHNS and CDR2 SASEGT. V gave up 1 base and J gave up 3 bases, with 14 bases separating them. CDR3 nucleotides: TGTGCCAGCAGTGAAGGCGCTGGGCTGACAACAGATACGCAGTATTTT. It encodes CASSEGAGLTTDTQYF.

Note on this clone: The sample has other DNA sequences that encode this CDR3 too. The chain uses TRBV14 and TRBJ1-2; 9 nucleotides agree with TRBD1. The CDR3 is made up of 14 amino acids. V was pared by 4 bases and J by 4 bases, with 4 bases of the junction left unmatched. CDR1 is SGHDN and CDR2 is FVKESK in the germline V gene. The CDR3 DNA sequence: TGTGCCAGCAGCCCCGGGACAGGGTCCTATGGCTACACCTTC. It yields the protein CASSPGTGSYGYTF.

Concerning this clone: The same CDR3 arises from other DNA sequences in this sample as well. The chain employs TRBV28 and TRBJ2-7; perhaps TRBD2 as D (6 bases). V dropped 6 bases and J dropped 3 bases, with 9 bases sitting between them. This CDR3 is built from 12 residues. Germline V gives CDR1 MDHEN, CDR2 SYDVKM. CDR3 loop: CASSLGSYEQYF. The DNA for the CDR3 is TGTGCCAGCAGCCTCGGGAGCTACGAGCAGTACTTC.

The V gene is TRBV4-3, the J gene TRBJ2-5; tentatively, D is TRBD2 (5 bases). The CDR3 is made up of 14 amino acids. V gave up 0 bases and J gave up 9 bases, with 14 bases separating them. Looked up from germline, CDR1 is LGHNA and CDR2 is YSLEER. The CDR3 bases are TGCGCCAGCAGCCAAGACCTAGGGTCCGGGGCCCAGTACTTC. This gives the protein CASSQDLGSGAQYF.

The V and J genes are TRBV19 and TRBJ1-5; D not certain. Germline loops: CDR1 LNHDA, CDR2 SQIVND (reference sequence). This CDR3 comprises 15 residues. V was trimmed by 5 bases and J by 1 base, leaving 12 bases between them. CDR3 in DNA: TGTGCCAGTAGTTTCGGCACACGCAGCAATCAGCCCCAGCATTTT. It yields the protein CASSFGTRSNQPQHF.

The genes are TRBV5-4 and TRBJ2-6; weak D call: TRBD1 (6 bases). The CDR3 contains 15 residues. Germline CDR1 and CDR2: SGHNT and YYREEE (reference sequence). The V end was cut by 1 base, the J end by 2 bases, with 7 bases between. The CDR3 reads CASSLTGTGANVLTF. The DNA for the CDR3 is TGTGCCAGCAGCTTGACAGGGACTGGGGCCAACGTCCTGACTTTC.

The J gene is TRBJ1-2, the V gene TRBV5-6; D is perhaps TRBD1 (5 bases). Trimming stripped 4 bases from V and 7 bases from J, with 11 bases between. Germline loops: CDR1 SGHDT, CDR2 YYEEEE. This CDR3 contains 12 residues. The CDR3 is CASSRGLPGYTF. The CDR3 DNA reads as TGTGCCAGCAGCCGGGGACTTCCTGGCTACACCTTC. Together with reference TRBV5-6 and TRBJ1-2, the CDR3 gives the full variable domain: DAGVTQSPTHLIKTRGQQVTLRCSPKSGHDTVSWYQQALGQGPQFIFQYYEEEERQRGNFPDRFSGHQFPNYSSELNVNALLLGDSALYLCASSRGLPGYTFGSGTRLTVV.

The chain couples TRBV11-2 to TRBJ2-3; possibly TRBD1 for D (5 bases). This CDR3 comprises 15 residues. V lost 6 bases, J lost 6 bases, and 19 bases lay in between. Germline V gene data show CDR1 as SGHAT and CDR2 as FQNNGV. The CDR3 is CASSKGQGATDTQYF. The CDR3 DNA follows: TGTGCCAGCAGTAAGGGCCAAGGGGCCACCGATACGCAGTATTTT.

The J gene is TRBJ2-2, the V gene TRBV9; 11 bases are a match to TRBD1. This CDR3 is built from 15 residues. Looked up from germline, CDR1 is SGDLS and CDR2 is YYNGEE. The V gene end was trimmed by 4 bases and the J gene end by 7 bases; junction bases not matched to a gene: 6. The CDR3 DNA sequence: TGTGCCAGCAGCCTCGGGACAGGGGGAATCGGGGAGCTGTTTTTT. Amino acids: CASSLGTGGIGELFF.

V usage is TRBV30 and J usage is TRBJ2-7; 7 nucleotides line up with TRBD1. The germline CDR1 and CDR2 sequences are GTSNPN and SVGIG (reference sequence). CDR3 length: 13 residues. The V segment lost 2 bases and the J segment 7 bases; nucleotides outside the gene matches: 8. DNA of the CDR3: TGTGCCTGGAGTACGCAGGGGGTAAGGGAGCAGTACTTC. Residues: CAWSTQGVREQYF. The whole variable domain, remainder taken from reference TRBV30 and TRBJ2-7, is SQTIHQWPATLVQPVGSPLSLECTVEGTSNPNLYWYRQAAGRGLQLLFYSVGIGQISSEVPQNLSASRPQDRQFILSSKKLLLSDSGFYLCAWSTQGVREQYFGPGTRLTVT.

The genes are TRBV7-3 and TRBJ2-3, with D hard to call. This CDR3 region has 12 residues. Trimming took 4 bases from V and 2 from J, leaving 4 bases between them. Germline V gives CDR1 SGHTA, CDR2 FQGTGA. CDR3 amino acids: CASSSNTDTQYF. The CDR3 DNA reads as TGTGCCAGCAGCTCGAACACAGATACGCAGTATTTT.

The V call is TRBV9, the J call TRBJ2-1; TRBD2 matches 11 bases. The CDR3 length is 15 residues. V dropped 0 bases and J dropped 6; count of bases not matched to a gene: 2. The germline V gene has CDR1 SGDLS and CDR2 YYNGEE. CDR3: CASSVGGLAANEQFF. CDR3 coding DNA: TGTGCCAGCAGCGTAGGGGGACTAGCGGCCAATGAGCAGTTCTTC.

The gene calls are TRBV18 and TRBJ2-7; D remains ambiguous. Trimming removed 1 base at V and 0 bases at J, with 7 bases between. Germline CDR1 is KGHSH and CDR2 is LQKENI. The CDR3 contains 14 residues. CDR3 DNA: TGTGCCAGCTCACCACACAAAGGCTCCTACGAGCAGTACTTC. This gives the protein CASSPHKGSYEQYF.

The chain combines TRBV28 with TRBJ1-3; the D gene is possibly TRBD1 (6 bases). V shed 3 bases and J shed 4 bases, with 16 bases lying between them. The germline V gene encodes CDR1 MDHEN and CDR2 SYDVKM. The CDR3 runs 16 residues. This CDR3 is CASSLGRGAWGNTIYF. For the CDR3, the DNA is TGTGCCAGCAGTTTGGGTAGGGGGGCGTGGGGAAACACCATATATTTT.

In DNA, the CDR3 is TGTGCCAGCAGTTTAATTCGGGACACTGAAGCTTTCTTT. It is translated as CASSLIRDTEAFF. The chain joins TRBV27 to TRBJ1-1, with D uncertain. From germline, CDR1 is MNHEY and CDR2 SMNVEV (reference sequence). The germline V and J ends were trimmed by 2 bases and 3 bases, with 7 bases remaining between them. CDR3 length equals 13 residues.

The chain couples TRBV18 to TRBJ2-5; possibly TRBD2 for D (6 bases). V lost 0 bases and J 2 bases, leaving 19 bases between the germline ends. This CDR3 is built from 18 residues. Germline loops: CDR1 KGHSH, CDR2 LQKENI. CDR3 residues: CASSPPTGGTDKQETQYF. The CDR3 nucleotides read TGTGCCAGCTCACCACCGACGGGCGGGACTGATAAACAAGAGACCCAGTACTTC.

In nucleotides, the CDR3 is TGTGCCAGCAGGCCCTTGTCAGGGCCCCGCTACGAGCAGTACTTC. Its protein product is CASRPLSGPRYEQYF. This rearrangement joins TRBV28 to TRBJ2-7; D possibly corresponds to TRBD1 (5 bases). Per the germline V gene, CDR1 is MDHEN and CDR2 is SYDVKM. The CDR3 consists of 15 residues. V was clipped by 6 bases and J by 3 bases, with 18 bases between them.

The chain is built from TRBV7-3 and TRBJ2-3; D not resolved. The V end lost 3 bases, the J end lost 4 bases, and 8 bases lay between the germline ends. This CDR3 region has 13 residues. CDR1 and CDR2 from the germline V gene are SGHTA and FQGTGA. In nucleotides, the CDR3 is TGTGCCAGCAGCTTTTTAGGACCAGATACGCAGTATTTT. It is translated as CASSFLGPDTQYF.

The DNA for the CDR3 is TGTGCCAGCAGTGTTGGGACCCACACCGGGGAGCTGTTTTTT. It encodes CASSVGTHTGELFF. V is TRBV28 and J is TRBJ2-2; D assignment may be TRBD1 or TRBD2 (5 bases each). Trimming took off 5 bases at V and 3 bases at J, with 10 bases between the two ends. The V gene's germline CDR1 is MDHEN and CDR2 SYDVKM. This CDR3 has 14 residues.